This passage covers 3 T cell receptor beta chains from one sample sequenced in a study of cytomegalovirus exposure and HLA in healthy donors. In the PCR, 60 Vbeta and 13 Jbeta primers were used. Produced via immunoSEQ multiplex PCR; TCRdb's table is partial and in-frame only. The sample includes 90,000 to 120,000 clones, 65% to 85% of them seen just once. Sequencing was carried out using PBMCs. Every receptor here comes from a young man in good health and CMV-seronegative.

This clone has more than one count but fewer than ten. The chain links TRBV19 to TRBJ2-6, with 10 bases aligning to TRBD1. The junction had 8 bases not matched to a gene; V was cut back by 10 bases and J by 2 bases. Germline-derived CDR1 and CDR2 are LNHDA and SQIVND (reference sequence). The CDR3 loop spans 16 amino acids. CDR3 region: CATRDRGTAGANVLTF. The CDR3, as DNA: TGTGCCACCCGGGACAGGGGAACGGCTGGGGCCAACGTCCTGACTTTC.

This chain links TRBV6-1 with TRBJ1-6; 9 nucleotides align to TRBD1. The V gene's germline CDR1 is MNHNS and CDR2 SASEGT. The junction had 9 bases not matched to a gene; V was cut back by 6 bases and J by 9 bases. This CDR3 region has 15 residues. Here the CDR3 DNA reads TGTGCCAGCAGAGACGCAACAGGGGGCCCTTCACCCCTCCACTTT. As protein: CASRDATGGPSPLHF.

The V gene is TRBV5-1, the J gene TRBJ2-1; 9 positions match TRBD2. The CDR3 covers 16 residues. Germline loops: CDR1 SGHRS, CDR2 YFSETQ. V lost 3 bases, J lost 2 bases, and 6 bases stayed unmatched. The DNA for the CDR3 is TGCGCCAGCAGCTGGTGGGCTAGCGGGACCTACAATGAGCAGTTCTTC. Residues: CASSWWASGTYNEQFF.